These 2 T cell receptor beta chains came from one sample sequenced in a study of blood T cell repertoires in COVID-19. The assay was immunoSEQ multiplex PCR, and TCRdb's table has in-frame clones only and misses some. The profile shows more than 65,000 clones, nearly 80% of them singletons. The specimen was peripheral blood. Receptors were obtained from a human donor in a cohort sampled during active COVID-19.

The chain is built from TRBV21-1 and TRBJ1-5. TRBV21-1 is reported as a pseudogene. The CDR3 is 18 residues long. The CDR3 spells CASSEKRRHLCPNQPQHF. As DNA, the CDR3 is TGTGCCAGCAGCGAAAAGCGACGCCACTTGTGCCCAAATCAGCCCCAGCATTTT.

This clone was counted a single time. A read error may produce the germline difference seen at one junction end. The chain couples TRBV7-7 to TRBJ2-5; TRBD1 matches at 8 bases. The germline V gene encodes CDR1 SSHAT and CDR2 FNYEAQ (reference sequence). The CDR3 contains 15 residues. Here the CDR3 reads CASSLARGRRETQYF. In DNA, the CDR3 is TGTGCTAGCAGCTTAGCCAGGGGGCGCAGAGAGACCCAGTACTTC.